This TCR beta chain was sequenced in a study of shared clonotypes between healthy human individuals. Findings and caveats of the study: It was the non-shared clonotypes that had lower generation probabilities than clonotypes shared by all four donors. Sampling included only blood; tissue repertoires likely differ. Although depth was large, rarefaction showed that sequencing of the sorted subsets was incomplete.

The naive CD8 population came from CD45RO-negative cells selected for CCR7, without terminally differentiated effector memory CD45RA+ cells. Comments on this clone: Its specificity is unknown.

The CDR3 contains 15 residues. Germline CDR1 and CDR2: SGHTA and FQGNSA. V was trimmed by 5 bases and J by 6 bases, leaving 16 bases between them. Study processing details: Junction-only immunoSEQ data arrived without quality scores, meaning filtering differed. The assay was immunoSEQ multiplex PCR, and TCRdb's table has in-frame clones only and misses some. V and J calls plus clone size are reproduced from that table; the DNA served to infer D and trimming. The data hold some 800,000 clones, with nearly 95% observed a single time. The V and J genes are TRBV7-2 and TRBJ1-4; D is undetermined. Sequencing was carried out using naive CD8+ T cells sorted from blood. This receptor was obtained from a man aged 25-45 years in good health. DNA for the CDR3: TGTGCCAGCAGCCCAATAGGAGGCGGGTATGAAAAACTGTTTTTT. It specifies CASSPIGGGYEKLFF.